This record looks at one T cell receptor beta chain sequence and its context. What it binds is not known. The sample is drawn from a study of cytomegalovirus exposure and HLA in healthy donors. Study results and caveats: The study listed under 200 cytomegalovirus-associated TCR beta chains. TCR sequences were mostly rare, though some public TCRs occurred in many donors.

Germline V gene sequence: CDR1 SGHAT, CDR2 FQNNGV. The ends lost 0 bases at V and 5 bases at J; junction bases unmatched: 7. This CDR3 contains 15 residues. Sequencing used immunoSEQ multiplex PCR; TCRdb keeps in-frame clones, though not all of them. The sample contains tens of thousands of clones, 97% of which appear only once. This receptor was identified in a woman under 30 in good health and CMV-seropositive. Sample: PBMCs. This chain uses TRBV11-2 with TRBJ2-7; 7 bases line up with TRBD2. For the CDR3, the DNA is TGTGCCAGCAGCTTAGACGGACTAGTTGAAGACGAGCAGTACTTC. Translated, it gives CASSLDGLVEDEQYF.